This note documents a single T cell receptor beta chain sequence. Its antigen remains unknown. The data belong to a study of CXCR3-negative and CXCR3-positive naive CD8 T cells. General observations from the study: The study found more hydrophobic TRB CDR3s in CXCR3-positive naive cells than in CXCR3-negative naive cells. Naive CXCR3-positive and CXCR3-negative cells shared TRBV-TRBJ usage; memory cells diverged.

TRB cDNA libraries were made by UMI-labeled 5' RACE. TCRdb reworked the 5' RACE reads into one entry per CDR3 protein, no DNA. The listing records 6,000 to 8,500 distinct CDR3 sequences. Germline V gene sequence: CDR1 SQVTM, CDR2 ANQGSEA. The CDR3 is made up of 13 amino acids. The specimen was naive CXCR3- CD8+ T cells from blood. As to subset: CD45RO-CCR7+CD27+CD95- naive CD8+ T cells lacking CXCR3 (TNR3-). The chain has TRBV29-1 and TRBJ2-3. This receptor was taken from a human donor in good health. Some clones in this sample may be carry-over from other donors' samples. The CDR3 sequence: CSVEVDAWLTQYF.